Listed below are T cell receptor beta chains from one sample, sequenced in a study of blood T cell repertoires in COVID-19. TCRdb's table, derived via immunoSEQ multiplex PCR, lists solely in-frame clones and lacks some. This sample has roughly 36,000 clones, with 87% found just once. Sequencing used peripheral blood. All receptors come from a man older than 75 with active COVID-19. CDR3s include the opening cysteine and the closing phenylalanine or tryptophan. The order of the fields is D gene, V gene, clone size, J gene, CDR3 protein, CDR3 DNA. D genes are given only for firm matches. Rows may omit the clone size; those that give it use once, few, many or a size class.

>TRBD1|TRBV19|-|TRBJ1-5
CASSTGGLLQPQHF
TGTGCCAGTAGTACAGGGGGCTTGTTGCAGCCCCAGCATTTT
>-|TRBV27|few|TRBJ2-4
CASSLGLSGGSLNIQYF
TGTGCCAGCAGTTTGGGTCTTAGCGGCGGGTCCTTAAACATTCAGTACTTC
>-|TRBV28|-|TRBJ2-5
CASRGTAQETQYF
TGTGCCAGCCGCGGGACTGCACAAGAGACCCAGTACTTC
>-|TRBV3-1/TRBV3-2|-|TRBJ2-7
CASSTPSAEQYF
TGTGCCAGCAGCACCCCTAGTGCCGAGCAGTACTTC
>TRBD1|TRBV7-2|-|TRBJ1-6
CASSLFDRAPLHF
TGTGCCAGCAGCCTATTCGACAGGGCCCCCCTCCACTTT
>-|TRBV18|-|TRBJ2-5
CASSPPTGQETQYF
TGTGCCAGCTCACCACCGACAGGACAAGAGACCCAGTACTTC
>-|TRBV5-5|-|TRBJ2-7
CASSSGQSYEQYF
TGTGCCAGCAGCTCAGGACAGTCCTACGAGCAGTACTTC
>-|TRBV4-3|-|TRBJ2-1
CASSPSGNEQFF
TGCGCCAGCAGCCCGAGCGGCAATGAGCAGTTCTTC
>-|TRBV6-5|-|TRBJ2-3
CASSYGKSTDTQYF
TGTGCCAGCAGTTACGGCAAAAGCACAGATACGCAGTATTTT
>-|TRBV6-5|-|TRBJ2-1
CASSYTGVSYNEQFF
TGTGCCAGCAGTTACACGGGAGTAAGCTACAATGAGCAGTTCTTC
>TRBD1|TRBV5-4|-|TRBJ2-5
CASSSETGGEETQYF
TGTGCCAGCAGCTCCGAGACAGGGGGCGAGGAGACCCAGTACTTC
>-|TRBV7-2|-|TRBJ2-6
CASSSRVSGANVLTF
TGTGCCAGCAGCTCCAGGGTGTCAGGGGCCAACGTCCTGACTTTC
>TRBD2|TRBV27|-|TRBJ2-5
CASSPSRLAGQEWGTQYF
TGTGCCAGCAGTCCATCGCGACTAGCGGGACAAGAATGGGGGACCCAGTACTTC
>-|TRBV5-4|-|TRBJ1-1
CASSFQNNREAFF
TGTGCCAGCAGCTTTCAGAATAATCGAGAAGCTTTCTTT
>TRBD1|TRBV4-1|-|TRBJ1-2
CASSPGQANYGYTF
TGCGCCAGCAGCCCGGGACAGGCTAACTATGGCTACACCTTC
>-|TRBV7-2|-|TRBJ2-1
CASSSVPGTTEQFF
TGTGCCAGCAGCTCAGTCCCAGGAACCACTGAGCAGTTCTTC
>-|TRBV28|-|TRBJ1-5
CASSLFDSTRSLPQHF
TGTGCCAGCAGTTTATTCGACAGCACGCGCTCTCTGCCCCAGCATTTT
>TRBD1|TRBV6-5|-|TRBJ2-5
CARNRGTQYF
TGTGCCAGAAACAGGGGGACCCAGTACTTC
>-|TRBV6-2/TRBV6-3|once|TRBJ2-7
CASSLLSGPSSYEQYF
TGTGCCAGCAGTCTCCTTAGCGGTCCTAGCTCCTACGAGCAGTACTTC